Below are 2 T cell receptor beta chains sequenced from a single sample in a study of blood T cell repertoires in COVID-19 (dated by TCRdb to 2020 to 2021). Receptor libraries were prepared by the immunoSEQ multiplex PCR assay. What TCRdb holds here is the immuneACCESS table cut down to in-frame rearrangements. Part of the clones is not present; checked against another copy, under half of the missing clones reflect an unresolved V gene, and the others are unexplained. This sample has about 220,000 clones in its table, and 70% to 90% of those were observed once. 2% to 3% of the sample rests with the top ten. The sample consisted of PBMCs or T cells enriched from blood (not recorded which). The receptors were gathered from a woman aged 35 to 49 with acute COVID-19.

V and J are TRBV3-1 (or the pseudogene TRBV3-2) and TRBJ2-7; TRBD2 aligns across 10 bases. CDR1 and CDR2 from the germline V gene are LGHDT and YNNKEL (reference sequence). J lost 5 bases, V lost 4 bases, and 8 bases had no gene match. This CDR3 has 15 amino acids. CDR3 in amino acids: CASSRERLAGNEQYF. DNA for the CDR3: TGTGCCAGCAGCCGGGAACGACTAGCGGGTAACGAGCAGTACTTC.

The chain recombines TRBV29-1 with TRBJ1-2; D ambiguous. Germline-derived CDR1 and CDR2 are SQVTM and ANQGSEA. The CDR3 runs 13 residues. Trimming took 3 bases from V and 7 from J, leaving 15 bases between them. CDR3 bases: TGCAGCGTTGAGGAGGCGCGCGTCGGTGGCTACACCTTC. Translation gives CSVEEARVGGYTF. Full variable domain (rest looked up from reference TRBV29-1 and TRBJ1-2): SAVISQKPSRDICQRGTSLTIQCQVDSQVTMMFWYRQQPGQSLTLIATANQGSEATYESGFVIDKFPISRPNLTFSTLTVSNMSPEDSSIYLCSVEEARVGGYTFGSGTRLTVV.